Here is one T cell receptor (beta chain) with its context. Its cognate antigen is unknown. Sequencing used immunoSEQ multiplex PCR; TCRdb keeps in-frame clones, though not all of them. The sample lists about 100,000 clones, roughly 85% occurring once. The data stem from a study of T cell responses to AZD1222 COVID-19 vaccine. The germline V gene has CDR1 SGHAT and CDR2 FQDESV (reference sequence). The V end was cut by 0 bases, the J end by 11 bases, with 13 bases between. The CDR3 contains 13 residues. Findings and limits, study-wide: Spike-specific TCR breadth and depth both grew after two AZD1222 doses. Seropositive status at baseline applied to only a handful of AZD1222 recipients.

V usage is TRBV11-1 and J usage is TRBJ1-1; D call uncertain. This material consisted of peripheral blood, taken on day 0 of AZD1222 vaccination. This clonotype originated in an adult in good health. The DNA for the CDR3 is TGTGCCAGCAGCTTAGCCACTGGGCTCGATGCTTTCTTT. Its protein is CASSLATGLDAFF.